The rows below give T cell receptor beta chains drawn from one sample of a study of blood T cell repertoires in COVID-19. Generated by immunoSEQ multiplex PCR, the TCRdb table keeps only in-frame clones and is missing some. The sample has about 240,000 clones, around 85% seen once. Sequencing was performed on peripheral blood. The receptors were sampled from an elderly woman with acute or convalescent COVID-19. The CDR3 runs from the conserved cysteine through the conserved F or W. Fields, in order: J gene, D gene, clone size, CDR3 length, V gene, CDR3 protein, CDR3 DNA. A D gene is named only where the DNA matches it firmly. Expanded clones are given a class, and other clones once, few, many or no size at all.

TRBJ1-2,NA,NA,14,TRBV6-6,CASSSPAGEHGYTF,TGTGCCAGCAGTTCCCCCGCGGGGGAACATGGCTACACCTTC
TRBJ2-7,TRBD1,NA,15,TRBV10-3,CAISESRTGSYEQYF,TGTGCCATCAGTGAGTCCCGGACAGGGTCCTACGAGCAGTACTTC
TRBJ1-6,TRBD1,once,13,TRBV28,CAMKGTGNSPLHF,TGTGCCATGAAGGGGACAGGGAATTCACCCCTCCACTTT
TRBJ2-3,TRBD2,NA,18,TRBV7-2,CASSSGTSGGAGTDTQYF,TGTGCCAGCAGCTCCGGGACTAGCGGGGGGGCCGGCACAGATACGCAGTATTTT
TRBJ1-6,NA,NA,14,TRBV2,CASSEEQYNSPLHF,TGTGCCAGCAGTGAAGAACAGTATAATTCACCCCTCCACTTT
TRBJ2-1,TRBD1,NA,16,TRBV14,CASSRSMGQGGNEQFF,TGTGCCAGCAGCCGCTCCATGGGACAGGGGGGTAATGAGCAGTTCTTC
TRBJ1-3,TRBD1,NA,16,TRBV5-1,CASSLGGRTGGNTIYF,TGCGCCAGCAGCCTGGGAGGAAGGACAGGGGGCAACACCATATATTTT
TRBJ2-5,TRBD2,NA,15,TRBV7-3,CASSLGGGAGETQYF,TGTGCCAGCAGCTTAGGCGGGGGGGCTGGAGAGACCCAGTACTTC
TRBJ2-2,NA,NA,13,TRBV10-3,CASGGANTGELFF,TGTGCTTCCGGGGGTGCGAACACCGGGGAGCTGTTTTTT
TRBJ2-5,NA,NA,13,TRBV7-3,CASSSGGYGTQYF,TGTGCCAGCAGCTCCGGGGGTTATGGGACCCAGTACTTC
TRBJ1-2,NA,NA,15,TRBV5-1,CASSLGGETNYGYTF,TGCGCCAGCAGCTTGGGCGGGGAGACTAACTATGGCTACACCTTC
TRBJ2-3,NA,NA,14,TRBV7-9,CASSYAEGADTQYF,TGTGCCAGCAGCTACGCCGAGGGAGCAGATACGCAGTATTTT
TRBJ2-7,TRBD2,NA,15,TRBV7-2,CASSLGSSGGYEQYF,TGTGCCAGCAGCTTAGGTTCTAGCGGGGGATACGAGCAGTACTTC
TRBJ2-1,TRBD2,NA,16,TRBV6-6,CASSVRRGGSYNEQFF,TGTGCCAGCAGTGTTCGACGGGGGGGCTCCTACAATGAGCAGTTCTTC
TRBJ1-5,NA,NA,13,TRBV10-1,CASSEGGNQPQHF,TGCGCCAGCAGTGAGGGAGGCAATCAGCCCCAGCATTTT
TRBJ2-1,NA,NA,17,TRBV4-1,CASSQGQTASSYNEQFF,TGCGCCAGCAGCCAAGGCCAGACAGCGAGCTCCTACAATGAGCAGTTCTTC
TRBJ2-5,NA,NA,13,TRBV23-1,CASSHCIQETQYF,TGCGCCAGCAGTCACTGTATACAAGAGACCCAGTACTTC
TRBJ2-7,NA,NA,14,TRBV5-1,CASSFKGQGYEQYF,TGCGCCAGCAGCTTTAAGGGGCAGGGCTACGAGCAGTACTTC
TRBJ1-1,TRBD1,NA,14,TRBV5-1,CASSEQGANTEAFF,TGCGCCAGCAGCGAACAGGGGGCGAACACTGAAGCTTTCTTT
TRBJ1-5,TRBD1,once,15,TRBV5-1,CASSLQGGSNQPQHF,TGCGCCAGCAGCTTACAGGGGGGTAGCAATCAGCCCCAGCATTTT
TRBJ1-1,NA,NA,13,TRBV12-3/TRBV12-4,CASSFQGDSEAFF,TGTGCCAGCAGTTTCCAAGGAGACTCTGAAGCTTTCTTT
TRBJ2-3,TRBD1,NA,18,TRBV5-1,CASSGQGRQGAGVDTQYF,TGCGCCAGCAGCGGACAGGGGAGGCAGGGGGCCGGGGTAGATACGCAGTATTTT
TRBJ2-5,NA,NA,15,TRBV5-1,CASSLYWASSETQYF,TGCGCCAGCAGCTTGTATTGGGCTAGCTCAGAGACCCAGTACTTC
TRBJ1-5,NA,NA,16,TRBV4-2,CASSPQNGGVVQPQHF,TGTGCCAGCAGCCCCCAAAACGGGGGGGTTGTTCAGCCCCAGCATTTT
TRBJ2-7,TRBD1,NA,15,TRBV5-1,CASSSGTGGFYEQYF,TGCGCCAGCAGTTCCGGGACAGGGGGCTTTTACGAGCAGTACTTC
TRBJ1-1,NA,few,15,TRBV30,CAWSVPRTWGTEAFF,TGTGCCTGGAGTGTACCCCGGACTTGGGGCACTGAAGCTTTCTTT
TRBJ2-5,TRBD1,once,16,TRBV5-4,CASSTSGTGGGETQYF,TGTGCCAGCAGCACCTCCGGGACAGGGGGCGGGGAGACCCAGTACTTC
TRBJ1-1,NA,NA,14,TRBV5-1,CASSGGGRGTEAFF,TGCGCCAGCTCCGGGGGAGGGAGGGGCACTGAAGCTTTCTTT
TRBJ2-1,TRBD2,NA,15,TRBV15,CATSPGTSGEGGQFF,TGTGCCACCAGCCCCGGGACTAGCGGGGAGGGGGGGCAGTTCTTC
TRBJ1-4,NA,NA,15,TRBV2,CASSGTRGVGEKLFF,TGTGCCAGCAGCGGGACTCGAGGGGTGGGTGAAAAACTGTTTTTT
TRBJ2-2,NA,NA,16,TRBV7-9,CASSLGYGVQTGELFF,TGTGCCAGCAGCTTAGGATACGGGGTTCAGACCGGGGAGCTGTTTTTT
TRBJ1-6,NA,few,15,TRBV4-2,CASSQVTGSDSPLHF,TGTGCCAGCAGCCAAGTAACAGGGTCGGATTCACCCCTCCACTTT
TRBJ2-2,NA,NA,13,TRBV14,CASSTQLTGELFF,TGTGCCAGCAGCACACAGCTCACCGGGGAGCTGTTTTTT
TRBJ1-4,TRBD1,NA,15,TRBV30,CAWRGDRPFNEKLFF,TGTGCCTGGAGGGGGGACAGACCTTTTAATGAAAAACTGTTTTTT
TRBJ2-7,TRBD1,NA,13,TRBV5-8,CASSWDRVYEQYF,TGTGCCAGCAGTTGGGACAGGGTCTACGAGCAGTACTTC
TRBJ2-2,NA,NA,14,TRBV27,CASSLQGRHGELFF,TGTGCCAGCAGTTTGCAAGGGAGGCACGGGGAGCTGTTTTTT
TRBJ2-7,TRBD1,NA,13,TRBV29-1,CSVGQGAFYEQYF,TGCAGCGTTGGGCAGGGGGCCTTCTACGAGCAGTACTTC
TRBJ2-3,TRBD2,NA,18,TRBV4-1,CASSQRSLAGGLGDTQYF,TGCGCCAGCAGCCAACGCTCCCTAGCGGGGGGGCTAGGAGATACGCAGTATTTT
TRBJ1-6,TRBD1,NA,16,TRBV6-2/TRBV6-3,CASSYSYRQGESPLHF,TGTGCCAGCAGTTACTCTTATCGACAGGGCGAATCACCCCTCCACTTT
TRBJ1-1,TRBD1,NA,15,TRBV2,CASSRDRGMNTEAFF,TGTGCCAGCAGTAGGGACAGGGGGATGAACACTGAAGCTTTCTTT
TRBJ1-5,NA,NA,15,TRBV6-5,CASTRARAGDQPQHF,TGTGCCAGCACTCGGGCCCGGGCGGGGGATCAGCCCCAGCATTTT
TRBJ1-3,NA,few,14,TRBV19,CASSPGQLRNTIYF,TGTGCCAGTAGCCCGGGACAACTCCGAAACACCATATATTTT
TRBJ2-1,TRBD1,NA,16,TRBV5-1,CASSLRPGQGYNEQFF,TGCGCCAGCAGCCTACGACCGGGACAGGGGTACAATGAGCAGTTCTTC
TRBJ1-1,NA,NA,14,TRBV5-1,CASSLGGSGPEAFF,TGCGCCAGCAGCTTGGGAGGGTCGGGCCCTGAAGCTTTCTTT
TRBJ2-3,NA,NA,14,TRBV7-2,CASSSRTRGDTQYF,TGTGCCAGCAGCTCGAGGACTCGCGGGGATACGCAGTATTTT